The 12 T cell receptor beta chains presented below share a single source sample, sequenced in a study of Graves' ophthalmopathy and Graves' hyperthyroidism. Amplification targeted the TCR beta CDR3 regions, with RNA transcripts as the source material. Second-round multiplex PCR came after first-round RT-PCR with HTBI primers. Using its own MiXCR run on the multiplex PCR reads, TCRdb lists one record per CDR3 protein. The sample records 740,000 or so distinct CDR3 sequences, 40% being singletons. Sequenced input: peripheral blood. These receptors were collected from an adult man with Graves' ophthalmopathy.

In this sample, this clonotype turned up many times. This chain joins TRBV7-9 and TRBJ2-2; possible D gene TRBD1, 5 bases. Germline lookup yields CDR1 SEHNR and CDR2 FQNEAQ (reference sequence). Trimming removed 5 bases at V and 1 base at J, with 8 bases between. The CDR3 loop spans 14 amino acids. CDR3: CASSDRVNTGELFF. CDR3 bases: TGTGCCAGCAGCGACAGAGTGAACACCGGGGAGCTGTTTTTT. Using reference TRBV7-9 and TRBJ2-2 for the parts outside the CDR3, the full variable domain is DTGVSQNPRHKITKRGQNVTFRCDPISEHNRLYWYRQTLGQGPEFLTYFQNEAQLEKSRLLSDRFSAERPKGSFSTLEIQRTEQGDSAMYLCASSDRVNTGELFFGEGSRLTVL.

This chain's CDR3 is CASGRGGQYF. CDR3 DNA sequence: TGTGCCAGCGGGAGGGGAGGTCAGTACTTC. The chain is built from TRBV7-2 and TRBJ2-7; 7 bases agree with TRBD2. V trimming: 8 bases; J trimming: 10 bases; junction bases outside the gene matches: 5. Germline CDR1 and CDR2: SGHTA and FQGNSA. This CDR3 is 10 amino acids long.

This clonotype was seen ten or more times. A junction boundary mismatches the germline segment, possibly from a read error. The chain employs TRBV10-2 and TRBJ2-7; D tentatively reads TRBD1 or TRBD2 (5 bases each). The CDR3 consists of 14 residues. From germline, CDR1 is WSHSY and CDR2 SAAADI. The CDR3 protein is CASRESGLSYEQYF. CDR3 bases: TGCGCCAGCAGAGAGTCGGGGCTCTCCTACGAGCAGTACTTC.

This sequence joins TRBV25-1 and TRBJ1-2, with a tentative D call TRBD1 (5 bases). Germline CDR1 MGHDK, CDR2 SYGVNS. V was clipped by 6 bases and J by 5 bases, with 19 bases between them. The CDR3 contains 15 residues. CDR3 nucleotides: TGTGCCAGCAGGGAGTTGGGCAGGGATTCGTATGGCTACACCTTC. Protein product: CASRELGRDSYGYTF.

V gene TRBV15 combines with J gene TRBJ1-5; D remains ambiguous. Trimming stripped 10 bases from V and 3 bases from J, with 13 bases between. The CDR3 has 13 residues. Germline V lookup: CDR1 LNHNV, CDR2 YYDKDF (reference sequence). The CDR3 spells CASTYRTNQPQHF. CDR3 bases: TGTGCCAGCACCTACAGAACCAATCAGCCCCAGCATTTT.

About this clonotype itself: A read error is possible here, since a much larger clone lies one base away. The chain carries TRBV2 and TRBJ2-6, with D perhaps matching TRBD2 (6 bases). Trimming took off 2 bases at V and 4 bases at J, with 9 bases between the two ends. The CDR3 consists of 15 residues. Germline values: CDR1 SNHLY, CDR2 FYNNEI. The CDR3 sequence is CASSERGTGANVLTF. CDR3 coding DNA: TGTGCCAGCAGTGAACGGGGGACCGGGGCCAACGTCCTGACTTTC.

This sequence joins TRBV20-1 and TRBJ2-5, with 8 nucleotides matching TRBD2. Losses at the gene ends were 6 bases for V and 1 base for J; bases not matched to a gene: 4. The CDR3 extends over 13 amino acids. Per the germline V gene, CDR1 is DFQATT and CDR2 is SNEGSKA (reference sequence). The CDR3 DNA sequence: TGCAGTGCCCTGCGGGGGGCCCAAGAGACCCAGTACTTC. It is translated as CSALRGAQETQYF.

With regard to this clonotype: One junction end disagrees with the germline gene, perhaps due to a read error. This chain joins TRBV5-6 and TRBJ2-5, with 10 bases matching TRBD2. Per the germline V gene, CDR1 is SGHDT and CDR2 is YYEEEE. The CDR3 consists of 16 residues. The CDR3 DNA reads as TGTGCCTGCAGCCCCCGTGGATCTAGCGGGAGTGAGACCCAGTACTTC. Protein: CACSPRGSSGSETQYF.

The rearrangement joins TRBV5-1 to TRBJ2-7; TRBD1 agrees at 11 bases. Near its end, the DNA agrees better with TRBJ2-1, so the J call may be wrong. Germline assignment: CDR1 SGHRS and CDR2 YFSETQ. The CDR3 contains 15 residues. The CDR3 DNA reads TGCGCCAGCACCAAGGGGACAGGGGGTCAGTACGAGCAGTTCTTC. Encoded protein: CASTKGTGGQYEQFF.

The gene calls are TRBV7-9 and TRBJ1-3; 9 nucleotides agree with TRBD1. Germline V gives CDR1 SEHNR, CDR2 FQNEAQ (reference sequence). The CDR3 is 15 residues long. V shed 6 bases and J 4 bases; nucleotides not matched to a gene: 7. The CDR3 spells CASREQGAVGNTIYF. CDR3 bases: TGTGCCAGCAGAGAACAGGGGGCGGTCGGAAACACCATATATTTT.

V gene TRBV20-1 combines with J gene TRBJ2-5, with TRBD2 matching 9 bases. The germline V gene encodes CDR1 DFQATT and CDR2 SNEGSKA (reference sequence). The CDR3 contains 14 residues. V was clipped by 2 bases and J by 2 bases; unmatched bases: 3. The CDR3 DNA is TGCAGTGCTAGACTAGCGGGAACGCAAGAGACCCAGTACTTC. It encodes CSARLAGTQETQYF.

This clonotype was recorded at least ten times. This chain uses TRBV2 with TRBJ1-1; the D is unclear. The CDR3 has 12 residues. Trimming removed 1 base from V and 7 bases from J, with 7 bases in between. Germline V lookup: CDR1 SNHLY, CDR2 FYNNEI. The CDR3: CASSEGPFEAFF. CDR3 DNA: TGTGCCAGCAGTGAAGGTCCGTTTGAAGCTTTCTTT.